The rows below give T cell receptor beta chains drawn from one sample of a study of T cells in localized non-small cell lung cancer. Profiled with immunoSEQ multiplex PCR; TCRdb holds only in-frame clones, not every one. The sample carries approximately 31,000 clones, just under 80% recorded once. This specimen consisted of peripheral blood, obtained before any cancer treatment. The receptors derive from an older male donor with stage II squamous cell lung carcinoma. CDR3s include the opening cysteine and the closing phenylalanine or tryptophan. The order of the fields is V gene, D gene, J gene, clone size, CDR3 length, CDR3 protein. D genes are given only for firm matches. A row's size may be missing; if present it is once, few, many or a size class.

>TRBV6-5|TRBD1|TRBJ1-2|NA|11
CASRQGAGYTF
>TRBV7-2|NA|TRBJ1-1|NA|13
CASSSQGDTEAFF
>TRBV10-3|NA|TRBJ2-5|NA|14
CAISESGGEETQYF
>TRBV27|TRBD2|TRBJ2-1|NA|14
CASSLAGAGNEQFF
>TRBV5-4|TRBD1|TRBJ1-5|NA|15
CASSSGQGVNQPQHF
>TRBV6-6|TRBD1|TRBJ1-5|NA|16
CASILSGTGGNQPQHF
>TRBV7-8|NA|TRBJ2-6|NA|19
CASSLATGGTLLGANVLTF
>TRBV6-1|TRBD1|TRBJ2-7|NA|13
CASSADRVGEQYF
>TRBV2|NA|TRBJ1-2|NA|14
CASNKAGGAGGYTF
>TRBV13|NA|TRBJ2-5|NA|13
CASSLRRGETQYF
>TRBV4-2|TRBD2|TRBJ2-7|NA|19
CASSQDPRGREGSSYEQYF
>TRBV10-3|TRBD1|TRBJ2-3|NA|17
CAINPGTGGPYTDTQYF
>TRBV18|NA|TRBJ2-5|NA|13
CASSLQYQETQYF
>TRBV27|TRBD2|TRBJ2-1|NA|15
CASSLLAGGHYEQFF
>TRBV11-3|TRBD2|TRBJ2-1|NA|17
CASTTGESSGRANEQFF
>TRBV5-1|TRBD1|TRBJ2-5|NA|16
CASSWTGGSPSGTQYF
>TRBV5-6|NA|TRBJ1-2|NA|15
CASSRWDFTGYGYTF
>TRBV7-2|TRBD1|TRBJ1-2|NA|13
CASSWRQGDGYTF
>TRBV7-2|NA|TRBJ2-5|NA|11
CASSSGETQYF
>TRBV6-5|TRBD1|TRBJ1-2|NA|14
CASSYGGQPYGYTF
>TRBV5-1|TRBD1|TRBJ2-2|NA|15
CASSYGTVNTGELFF
>TRBV5-5|NA|TRBJ2-5|NA|16
CASSLLRQVQIETQYF
>TRBV2|TRBD2|TRBJ2-1|NA|13
CALRPRGDNEQFF
>TRBV7-9|NA|TRBJ2-7|NA|11
CASSPKDEQYF
>TRBV4-2|TRBD2|TRBJ2-7|few|14
CASSQGGTTYEQYF
>TRBV7-7|NA|TRBJ2-5|NA|15
CASSRAPAGAETQYF
>TRBV27|TRBD1|TRBJ1-6|once|18
CASSSRQGGSSYNSPLHF
>TRBV7-9|TRBD1|NA|NA|12
CASGQGDSEQYF
>TRBV10-3|TRBD2|TRBJ2-2|NA|17
CAISEVVAGDRTGELFF
>TRBV18|NA|TRBJ1-5|NA|15
CASSPQTGRHQPQHF
>TRBV7-9|NA|TRBJ2-7|NA|15
CASSSDRLLLYEQYF
>TRBV5-5|NA|TRBJ1-2|NA|15
CASSLDPVNLYGYTF
>TRBV7-8|NA|TRBJ2-4|NA|15
CASSLADIGVDIQYF
>TRBV15|NA|TRBJ2-2|few|16
CATSRGVGKNTGELFF
>TRBV6-1|NA|TRBJ1-4|NA|14
CASSEGAANEKLFF
>TRBV12-5|TRBD2|NA|NA|19
CASGLVPILTIRGEYEQYF
>TRBV2|NA|TRBJ2-7|once|12
CATRTDSYEQYF